A selection of T cell receptor beta chains follows, all from one sample in a study of T cells in Graves' hyperthyroidism and ophthalmopathy. MiXCR, run by TCRdb on the multiplex PCR reads, gives a single entry per CDR3 protein. The table has roughly 380,000 distinct CDR3 sequences, about 13% seen once; the top ten hold 5% to 6%. The sample comprised blood. The origin of the receptors is a woman in her late teens or twenties with Graves' hyperthyroidism. CDR3s include the opening cysteine and the closing phenylalanine or tryptophan. D genes are given only for firm matches. Not all rows give a size; the values are once, few, many and, for expanded clones, a class.

v_call	j_call	clone_size	cdr3_length	d_call	cdr3_aa	cdr3_nt
TRBV4-3	TRBJ2-1	NA	16	TRBD1	CASSRGDRAFGNEQFF	TGCGCCAGCAGCCGAGGGGACAGGGCGTTTGGCAATGAGCAGTTCTTC
TRBV6-5	TRBJ2-3	many	17	TRBD1	CASSYSRGTVSTDTQYF	TGTGCCAGCAGTTACTCGAGGGGGACAGTTAGCACAGATACGCAGTATTTT
TRBV6-1	TRBJ1-2	few	13	TRBD1	CASSVGQGNGYTF	TGTGCCAGCAGTGTCGGACAGGGGAATGGCTACACCTTC
TRBV11-2	TRBJ2-7	NA	14	NA	CASSTTRDFYEQYF	TGTGCCAGCAGCACAACCCGGGACTTTTACGAGCAGTACTTC
TRBV28	TRBJ1-5	many	13	TRBD1	CASSYRGFRPQHF	TGTGCCAGCAGTTACAGGGGTTTTCGGCCCCAGCATTTT
TRBV29-1	TRBJ2-7	many	13	NA	CSVEDRLGLEQYF	TGCAGCGTTGAAGATCGACTAGGCCTCGAGCAGTACTTC
TRBV5-1	TRBJ1-1	NA	14	NA	CASSHPGRDTEAFF	TGCGCCAGCAGTCATCCGGGACGGGACACTGAAGCTTTCTTT
TRBV28	TRBJ2-2	many	15	NA	CASSLPLRNTGELFF	TGTGCCAGCAGCCTTCCTCTTAGGAACACCGGGGAGCTGTTTTTT
TRBV24-1	TRBJ2-5	NA	11	NA	CATSGGGTQYF	TGTGCTACCAGTGGGGGAGGGACCCAGTACTTC
TRBV11-3	TRBJ2-5	few	12	NA	CASFEVPETQYF	TGTGCCAGCTTCGAGGTTCCAGAGACCCAGTACTTC
TRBV29-1	TRBJ2-1	NA	13	NA	CSVEGGSYNEQFF	TGCAGCGTTGAAGGGGGGTCCTACAATGAGCAGTTCTTC
TRBV7-2	TRBJ2-3	many	13	NA	CASSPYSTDTQYF	TGTGCCAGCAGCCCATACAGCACAGATACGCAGTATTTT
TRBV7-6	TRBJ2-5	many	15	NA	CASSPLASNQETQYF	TGTGCCAGCAGCCCCTTAGCGAGTAACCAAGAGACCCAGTACTTC
TRBV20-1	TRBJ1-3	NA	16	NA	CSARDSRPNSGNTIYF	TGCAGTGCTAGAGATAGCAGGCCGAACTCTGGAAACACCATATATTTT
TRBV7-3	TRBJ2-1	NA	14	TRBD2	CASSLTSGKGGQFF	TGTGCCAGCAGCTTGACTAGCGGGAAGGGTGGGCAGTTCTTC
TRBV20-1	TRBJ1-4	many	14	NA	CSASPGASNEKLFF	TGCAGTGCTAGCCCGGGGGCTTCTAATGAAAAACTGTTTTTT
TRBV15	TRBJ1-1	many	14	NA	CATLVIGVWTEAFF	TGTGCCACCCTCGTAATTGGGGTTTGGACTGAAGCTTTCTTT
TRBV20-1	TRBJ1-5	few	14	TRBD1	CSARSQGRNQPQHF	TGCAGTGCTAGATCACAGGGGCGGAATCAGCCCCAGCATTTT
TRBV4-1	TRBJ1-1	NA	14	NA	CASRGTLKNTEAFF	TGCGCCAGCAGGGGGACATTAAAGAACACTGAAGCTTTCTTT
TRBV6-1	TRBJ2-2	few	14	NA	CAALATPGSGELFF	TGTGCCGCCCTAGCGACACCGGGTTCCGGGGAGCTGTTTTTT
TRBV7-8	TRBJ2-2	NA	15	NA	CASSLDTWNTGELFF	TGTGCCAGCAGCTTAGATACGTGGAACACCGGGGAGCTGTTTTTT
TRBV27	TRBJ2-3	many	16	TRBD2	CASSSPGLAGADTQYF	TGTGCCAGCAGTTCCCCCGGACTAGCGGGAGCAGATACGCAGTATTTT
TRBV29-1	TRBJ2-3	many	12	TRBD1	CSVGTAKDTQYF	TGCAGCGTCGGGACAGCCAAAGATACGCAGTATTTT
TRBV11-2	TRBJ2-1	many	13	NA	CASRSVPENEQFF	TGTGCCAGCAGATCGGTTCCGGAAAATGAGCAGTTCTTC
TRBV7-3	TRBJ2-3	many	16	TRBD2	CASSPTSGSGTDTQYF	TGTGCCAGCAGCCCGACTAGCGGGAGTGGTACAGATACGCAGTATTTT
TRBV2	TRBJ2-7	many	15	NA	CASIPRGTSSYEQYF	TGTGCCAGCATTCCCAGGGGGACTAGCTCCTACGAGCAGTACTTC
TRBV28	TRBJ2-1	many	14	TRBD1	CASRDRGTYNEQFF	TGTGCCAGTAGAGACAGGGGTACCTACAATGAGCAGTTCTTC
TRBV6-2/TRBV6-3	TRBJ1-5	many	15	NA	CASKLLQGSNQPQHF	TGTGCCAGCAAACTACTACAGGGCTCGAATCAGCCCCAGCATTTT
TRBV3-1	TRBJ1-1	few	15	TRBD1	CASSLLGGVDTEAFF	TGTGCCAGCAGTCTCCTAGGGGGCGTCGACACTGAAGCTTTCTTT
TRBV7-9	TRBJ2-7	many	14	TRBD2	CASSSFSGGYEQYF	TGTGCCAGCAGCTCGTTCTCGGGAGGCTACGAGCAGTACTTC
TRBV28	TRBJ2-3	many	15	NA	CASRPQGREPDTQYF	TGTGCCAGCAGACCTCAGGGACGCGAGCCAGATACGCAGTATTTT
TRBV5-1	TRBJ2-2	few	16	TRBD1	CASSLDFRGTPGELFF	TGCGCCAGCAGCTTGGACTTCAGGGGGACCCCCGGGGAGCTGTTTTTT
TRBV6-1	TRBJ1-1	many	15	NA	CASRNRGERDTEAFF	TGTGCCAGCAGGAACCGGGGGGAGAGGGACACTGAAGCTTTCTTT
TRBV2	TRBJ2-1	many	12	NA	CASSKAGTEQFF	TGTGCCAGCAGCAAAGCTGGTACTGAGCAGTTCTTC
TRBV30	TRBJ1-5	many	12	TRBD1	CAWSPGTAPQHF	TGTGCCTGGAGTCCTGGGACAGCACCCCAGCATTTT
TRBV30	TRBJ2-1	few	10	NA	CAWSEEVPFF	TGTGCCTGGAGCGAGGAAGTTCCGTTCTTC
TRBV19	TRBJ2-3	many	11	NA	CASSTADTQYF	TGTGCCAGCAGTACCGCAGATACGCAGTATTTT
TRBV20-1	TRBJ2-5	many	13	TRBD2	CSARPGLGEAQYF	TGCAGTGCTAGGCCGGGACTAGGGGAGGCCCAGTACTTC
TRBV3-1	TRBJ1-5	many	15	NA	CASSQGVTSNQPQHF	TGTGCCAGCAGCCAAGGGGTCACGAGCAATCAGCCCCAGCATTTT
TRBV6-2/TRBV6-3	TRBJ2-1	NA	15	NA	CASSRRDASYNEQFF	TGTGCCAGCAGCCGCCGGGACGCAAGTTACAATGAGCAGTTCTTC
TRBV12-3/TRBV12-4	TRBJ2-1	few	16	TRBD2	CASSQSGLAGGNEQFF	TGTGCCAGCAGTCAATCGGGACTAGCGGGAGGCAATGAGCAGTTCTTC
TRBV19	TRBJ2-7	NA	12	NA	CASKRNFYEQYF	TGTGCCAGTAAGCGGAATTTCTACGAGCAGTACTTC
TRBV30	TRBJ2-1	few	14	TRBD2	CAWILADLYNEQFF	TGTGCCTGGATACTAGCGGACCTCTACAATGAGCAGTTCTTC
TRBV12-3/TRBV12-4	TRBJ1-5	NA	15	NA	CASSFGRGANQPQHF	TGTGCCAGCAGTTTCGGTAGAGGTGCCAATCAGCCCCAGCATTTT
TRBV19	TRBJ2-1	NA	15	TRBD2	CASSTTSGRGNEQFF	TGTGCCAGTAGTACCACTAGCGGGAGGGGCAATGAGCAGTTCTTC
TRBV5-4	TRBJ2-3	few	16	TRBD2	CASSTPSGGTTDTQYF	TGTGCCAGCAGCACCCCTAGCGGGGGAACCACAGATACGCAGTATTTT
TRBV3-1	TRBJ2-1	many	17	NA	CASSRQPGAANHNEQFF	TGTGCCAGCAGCCGCCAGCCCGGGGCGGCAAACCACAATGAGCAGTTCTTC
TRBV20-1	TRBJ1-5	many	14	NA	CSARFGGSNQPQHF	TGCAGTGCTAGATTCGGGGGCTCGAATCAGCCCCAGCATTTT
TRBV6-2/TRBV6-3	TRBJ2-3	many	14	NA	CASSRGGGTDTQYF	TGTGCCAGCAGTCGTGGCGGGGGCACAGATACGCAGTATTTT
TRBV3-1	TRBJ2-7	NA	16	TRBD2	CASSPTPTSGRYGQYF	TGTGCCAGCAGTCCAACCCCGACTAGCGGGAGATATGGGCAGTACTTC
TRBV7-8	TRBJ2-3	many	16	TRBD2	CASSPPPAGVPDTQYF	TGTGCCAGCAGCCCGCCCCCTGCGGGAGTTCCAGATACGCAGTATTTT
TRBV7-2	TRBJ2-7	NA	14	NA	CASSLVSGIYEQYF	TGTGCCAGCAGCTTAGTTTCGGGGATCTACGAGCAGTACTTC